This TCR beta chain derives from a study of human T cells and chemical hapten exposure. Study-wide context: An approximately 2 cm by approximately 2 cm inner upper arm patch received 2% DPC for sensitization. Enrolled patients were predominantly female and had alopecia areata, totalis or universalis. General study points: More PT1 expanded TCRs went with higher patch test scores. Among expanded TCRs, significantly more large CDR3 similarity clusters formed than among controls.

Via MiXCR, TCRdb re-called the RACE reads, giving one row per CDR3 protein. The sample carries 300,000 to 400,000 distinct CDR3 sequences, approximately 5.1% recorded once. Time point indicated: pre-sensitization, week 0. Sample treatment: therapeutic diphenylcyclopropenone sensitization with weekly scalp DPC. The V end lost 1 base, the J end lost 10 bases, and 16 bases lay between the germline ends. Germline V gives CDR1 MDHEN, CDR2 SYDVKM. This CDR3 region has 14 residues. Of note for this clonotype: What it recognizes is unknown.

The chain is built from TRBV28 and TRBJ1-1; no reliable D call. The sequencing used whole blood, collected in connection with sensitization to the hapten diphenylcyclopropenone (DPC). The TCR sequence derives from a woman aged 45-59 years with alopecia areata. Some clones in this sample may be carry-over from other donors' samples. In nucleotides, the CDR3 is TGTGCCAGCAGTTTATCAGGCGGTCTTCGAGGAGCTTTCTTT. It is translated as CASSLSGGLRGAFF.